These T cell receptor beta chains were read from a single sample in a study of OX40 agonist ivuxolimab in advanced cancers. This table comes from immunoSEQ multiplex PCR, and its TCRdb copy is limited to in-frame clones, with some not included. The table records about 76,000 clones, approximately 86% of them present only once. This specimen was CD4+ or CD8+ T cells sorted from blood, taken in a trial of the OX40 agonist ivuxolimab. The receptors stem from an adult with an advanced solid tumor such as melanoma, head and neck, liver or kidney cancer. The CDR3 runs from the conserved cysteine through the conserved F or W. A D gene is named only where the DNA matches it firmly. Size is omitted from some rows. Given values are once, few, many or a class for expanded clones.

size	D	J	V	DNA	CDR3
NA	NA	TRBJ2-6	TRBV21-1	TGTGCCAGCAGCAACAGCTCCAGAAGATCTGGGGCCAACGTCCTGACTTTC	CASSNSSRRSGANVLTF
NA	TRBD1	TRBJ2-7	TRBV5-5	TGTGCCAGCAGCGTAGGGACAGGACGGAGCTCCTACGAGCAGTACTTC	CASSVGTGRSSYEQYF
NA	TRBD2	TRBJ2-1	TRBV5-1	TGCGCCAGCAGCTTAAGGACGGGGGGACTGGGTAATGAGCAGTTCTTC	CASSLRTGGLGNEQFF
NA	NA	TRBJ1-1	TRBV6-6	TGTGCCAGCAGTCCCCCCGGATGGGACACTGAAGCTTTCTTT	CASSPPGWDTEAFF
NA	NA	TRBJ2-3	TRBV5-8	TGTGCCAGCAGCCCCAGGGATACGCAGTATTTT	CASSPRDTQYF
NA	NA	TRBJ2-2	TRBV11-3	TGTGCCAGCAGTTCGACTAGTCCCGGGGAGCTGTTTTTT	CASSSTSPGELFF
NA	TRBD1	TRBJ2-5	TRBV4-3	TGCGCCAGCAGCCAAGAGGGGATCCGGGACAGGGGGTACCAAGAGACCCAGTACTTC	CASSQEGIRDRGYQETQYF
NA	TRBD2	TRBJ2-5	TRBV28	TGTGCCAGCACCACACCCGGGGGGGTTTGGGAGACCCAGTACTTC	CASTTPGGVWETQYF
NA	NA	TRBJ2-5	TRBV11-2	TGTGCCAGCAGCTTCCTCCGGGAGACCCAGTACTTC	CASSFLRETQYF
few	NA	TRBJ2-5	TRBV18	TGTGCCAGCTCACCACCGGGAGAAATCTCAGAGACCCAGTACTTC	CASSPPGEISETQYF
NA	NA	TRBJ1-1	TRBV28	TGTGCCAGCAGGGCGGCAACTGAAGCTTTCTTT	CASRAATEAFF
NA	NA	TRBJ2-2	TRBV10-1	TGCGCCAGCAGTGAGCACCTTTCGAACACCGGGGAGCTGTTTTTT	CASSEHLSNTGELFF
NA	NA	TRBJ2-3	TRBV19	TGTGCCAGTAGAGATGAAGGCACAGATACGCAGTATTTT	CASRDEGTDTQYF
NA	NA	TRBJ2-2	TRBV18	TGTGCCAGCGCTGACTCGGGACAACCGAACACCGGGGAGCTGTTTTTT	CASADSGQPNTGELFF
NA	TRBD1	TRBJ1-4	TRBV11-3	TGTGCCAGCAGCTTAGGGAGTCCCGGGACAGGTATCCATCCCTTT	CASSLGSPGTGIHPF
few	TRBD2	TRBJ2-1	TRBV19	TGTGCCAGTAGCAAAAGGACTAGCGCGGACATTTACAATGAGCAGTTCTTC	CASSKRTSADIYNEQFF
NA	NA	TRBJ2-7	TRBV6-5	TGTGCCAGCAGCCGCAACCGGGACGAGCAGTACTTC	CASSRNRDEQYF
once	NA	TRBJ2-3	TRBV4-1	TGCGCCAGCAGCCAAATGCCGGGGCGCACAGATACGCAGTATTTT	CASSQMPGRTDTQYF
NA	TRBD2	TRBJ2-5	TRBV7-3	TGTGCCAGCAGCTCGTATAAACTAGCGGGGTTGGAGACCCAGTACTTC	CASSSYKLAGLETQYF
NA	TRBD1	TRBJ1-2	TRBV6-5	TGTGCCAGCAGCTCACTGGGACAGGTCCACGGCTACACCTTC	CASSSLGQVHGYTF
NA	TRBD1	TRBJ1-5	TRBV4-1	TGCGCCAGCAGCCAGGGGACAGGACGCTTCAATCAGCCCCAGCATTTT	CASSQGTGRFNQPQHF
once	TRBD1	TRBJ1-2	TRBV28	TGTGCCAGCAGTTTCCGGGACAGGGGGCCTAATGGCTACACCTTC	CASSFRDRGPNGYTF
NA	NA	TRBJ1-3	TRBV6-5	TGTGCCAGCAGTTACGGGGCAGGGCAAAACACCATATATTTT	CASSYGAGQNTIYF
few	NA	TRBJ2-1	TRBV11-2	TGTGCCAGCAGCTTAGATATGGGCCACAATGAGCAGTTCTTC	CASSLDMGHNEQFF
NA	NA	TRBJ2-3	TRBV29-1	TGCAGCGTTGAAGAGGGGACCGATACGCAGTATTTT	CSVEEGTDTQYF
NA	NA	TRBJ2-3	TRBV5-1	TGCGCCAGCAGCTTGGAAGGGGATACGCAGTATTTT	CASSLEGDTQYF
NA	NA	TRBJ2-2	TRBV6-5	TGTGCCAGCAGTTACCGTCGGAGGCCTACCGGGGAGCTGTTTTTT	CASSYRRRPTGELFF
NA	NA	TRBJ1-1	TRBV6-5	TGTGCCAGCAGGGTAGGCGTTTTCAACACTGAAGCTTTCTTT	CASRVGVFNTEAFF
NA	TRBD1	TRBJ2-6	TRBV5-1	TGCGCCAGCAGCTTTTTGGGACAGGGGGCGCCGGGGGCCAACGTCCTGACTTTC	CASSFLGQGAPGANVLTF